The clone carrying this TCR beta chain is medium-sized (0.01 to 0.1%) within its sample. Assay used: immunoSEQ multiplex PCR; TCRdb lists only in-frame clones, some missing. Of around 30,000 clones listed, roughly 62% were seen once; the top ten hold around 13%. These data come from a study of cytotoxic CD8 clonotypes in ibrutinib-treated CLL. About the research overall: Partial responders around 24, complete 2; around twelve progressed and about 15 stayed in remission by median roughly 5.5 years. Mean yields were roughly 250,000 productive templates and about 97,000 productive rearrangements per sample.

The source material was PBMCs, sampled before ibrutinib treatment. This receptor was taken from a human donor with chronic lymphocytic leukemia.

Here the CDR3 reads CASSLGLGGSETQYF. The DNA for the CDR3 is TGTGCCAGCAGCTTGGGACTAGGGGGATCCGAGACCCAGTACTTC. The rearrangement joins TRBV5-5 to TRBJ2-5; TRBD1 or TRBD2 may be the D gene (6 bases each). This CDR3 comprises 15 residues. The ends were cut back, 0 bases at V and 5 bases at J, with 14 bases in the middle. Looked up from germline, CDR1 is SGHKS and CDR2 is YYEKEE (reference sequence).